This T cell receptor (beta chain) was recorded in a study of chemoradiotherapy in HPV16-positive cancers. Study-level points and caveats: Candidate HPV-specific clones and E7-related TCR motifs grew in tumor during treatment. For HPV16-positive patients, expanding HPV-responsive T cells associated with longer recurrence-free survival. The functional HPV-specific definition rests on just two HPV16-positive patients.

The CDR3 spans 16 residues. Unmatched junction bases numbered 9, after V lost 5 bases and J lost 2 bases. From germline, CDR1 is LNHDA and CDR2 SQIVND (reference sequence). Repeated repertoire sampling spanned the course of chemoradiotherapy. Profiling relied on immunoSEQ multiplex PCR, and the TCRdb table lists in-frame clones only, not all of them. The data contain about 34,000 clones, around 93% of them singletons. A note on this clone: Its antigen is still unknown.

This chain joins TRBV19 and TRBJ1-3; 7 nucleotides line up with TRBD1. The clonotype originates from a human donor with HPV-associated anogenital cancer. Here the sequenced sample was blood, taken from a patient who underwent chemoradiotherapy. The CDR3 here is CASSPLQGSTGNTIYF. The CDR3 DNA follows: TGTGCCAGTAGTCCCCTACAGGGGAGCACTGGAAACACCATATATTTT.